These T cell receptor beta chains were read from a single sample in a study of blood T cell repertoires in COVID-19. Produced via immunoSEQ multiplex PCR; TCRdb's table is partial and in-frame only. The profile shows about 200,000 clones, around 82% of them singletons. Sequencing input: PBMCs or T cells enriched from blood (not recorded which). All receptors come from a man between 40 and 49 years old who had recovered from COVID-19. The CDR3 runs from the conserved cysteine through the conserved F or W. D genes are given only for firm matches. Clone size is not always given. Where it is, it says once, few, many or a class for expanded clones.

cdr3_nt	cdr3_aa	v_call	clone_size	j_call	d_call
TGTGCTAGTGGTCCTAGCGGGGGGGCCAATGAGCAGTTCTTC	CASGPSGGANEQFF	TRBV12-5	.	TRBJ2-1	TRBD2
TGTGCCAGCAGCGTCCCCCGGGAGCGGGGGGCTTCCTACAATGAGCAGTTCTTC	CASSVPRERGASYNEQFF	TRBV9	.	TRBJ2-1	TRBD2
TGTGCCAGCTCACCACCCAACAGGGATGGCGTCCGAAATCAGCCCCAGCATTTT	CASSPPNRDGVRNQPQHF	TRBV18	.	TRBJ1-5	.
TGCAGCGTTAGGCGGGACGTCGGAAACGAGCAGTACTTC	CSVRRDVGNEQYF	TRBV29-1	.	TRBJ2-7	.
TGTGCCAGCAGCTTATGGATGCTAGCTGATGGCACAGATACGCAGTATTTT	CASSLWMLADGTDTQYF	TRBV5-5	medium-sized	TRBJ2-3	.
TGTGCCAGCAGTGCAGATTTAACTACCACTGAGTTCTTC	CASSADLTTTEFF	TRBV12-3/TRBV12-4	.	TRBJ2-1	.
TGTGCCAGCAGTTTATTCGATGGAAGGGGCGGGACTGGGGGCACTGAAGCTTTCTTT	CASSLFDGRGGTGGTEAFF	TRBV28	once	TRBJ1-1	.
TGTGCCATCAGGGGACAGGGTCCTGGAAACACCATATATTTT	CAIRGQGPGNTIYF	TRBV10-3	.	TRBJ1-3	TRBD1
TGTGCCTGGAGTTACGTGGGGACAGTCTATAATTCACCCCTCCACTTT	CAWSYVGTVYNSPLHF	TRBV30	.	TRBJ1-6	TRBD1
TGTGCCTGCGGACAGGAGGGTTCCTACGAGCAGTACTTC	CACGQEGSYEQYF	TRBV13	once	TRBJ2-7	.